The clone carrying this TCR beta chain was counted only a few times. The sample originates from a study of response to subunit inactivated influenza vaccine. TCRdb redid the calling of the RT-PCR reads with MiXCR, one entry per CDR3 protein. The sample lists about 540,000 distinct CDR3 sequences, around 21% occurring once. The germline CDR1 and CDR2 sequences are SGHDN and FVKESK. Trimming removed 5 bases from V and 3 bases from J; junction bases left unmatched: 1. CDR3 length: 13 amino acids. The same data also contributed to another study, on T cells expressing NK-cell markers. This second report adds: With UMIs, 5'RACE template switching was used to make TCR beta cDNA. The TCR beta repertoires were obtained from sorted CD3+CD56+NKG2C+, CD3+CD56+NKG2C- and CD3+CD56-NKG2C+ T cells. CD8+ T cells in six donors included dominant NKG2C+ clonotypes at roughly 1.0-7.5%.

Sample: CD4+ T cells sorted from PBMCs, taken roughly 12 days after vaccination. The sequence was collected from a man over 45 who received an inactivated influenza vaccine. The rearrangement links TRBV14 to TRBJ1-1, with 9 bases fitting TRBD1. CDR3 protein: CASSWDRDTEAFF. In DNA, the CDR3 is TGTGCCAGCAGCTGGGACAGGGACACTGAAGCTTTCTTT.